These 21 T cell receptor beta chains came from one sample sequenced in a study of blood T cell repertoires in COVID-19. Repertoires were generated with immunoSEQ multiplex PCR, while TCRdb's copy carries only in-frame clones and drops some. The sample carries some 110,000 clones, over 65% recorded once. Sequencing was carried out using peripheral blood. The receptor set was obtained from a man in his 70s with acute or convalescent COVID-19.

This clone is a singleton in its sample. This chain joins TRBV30 and TRBJ2-2; 7 bases agree with TRBD2. The J segment lost 0 bases and the V segment lost 4 bases, leaving 8 bases of the junction unmatched. The CDR3 extends over 16 amino acids. The germline V gene encodes CDR1 GTSNPN and CDR2 SVGIG (reference sequence). The CDR3 bases are TGTGCCTGGACCGGCCCCCGGGGGGCGAACACCGGGGAGCTGTTTTTT. Protein: CAWTGPRGANTGELFF.

This sequence joins TRBV7-9 and TRBJ2-3; D might be TRBD1 (7 bases). In germline, CDR1 is SEHNR, CDR2 FQNEAQ (reference sequence). V gave up 4 bases and J gave up 3 bases, with 14 bases separating them. The CDR3 has 15 amino acids. The CDR3 protein is CASSSGGPETDTQYF. For the CDR3, the DNA is TGTGCCAGCAGCTCAGGGGGGCCTGAGACAGATACGCAGTATTTT.

The chain carries TRBV3-1 (or the pseudogene TRBV3-2) and TRBJ2-7, with D possibly matching TRBD1 (5 bases). The CDR3 loop spans 11 amino acids. The germline CDR1 and CDR2 sequences are LGHDT and YNNKEL (reference sequence). Trimming cost V 3 bases and J 6 bases, with 6 bases left between them. DNA for the CDR3: TGTGCCAGCAGCCAGGGGCCCGAGCAGTACTTC. The encoded protein is CASSQGPEQYF.

This sequence joins TRBV27 and TRBJ1-1; TRBD1 might be the D (6 bases). The V end was cut by 2 bases, the J end by 4 bases, with 11 bases between. This CDR3 contains 14 residues. Germline assignment: CDR1 MNHEY and CDR2 SMNVEV (reference sequence). The CDR3 reads CASSLRSGVTEAFF. DNA for the CDR3: TGTGCCAGCAGTTTACGGTCAGGGGTCACTGAAGCTTTCTTT.

The V call is TRBV7-2, the J call TRBJ1-1; TRBD1 is a possible D gene (5 bases). The CDR3 length is 15 residues. Trimming pared 2 bases from V and 3 bases from J, leaving 13 bases between. Germline-derived CDR1 and CDR2 are SGHTA and FQGNSA. CDR3 loop: CASSLQTAVYTEAFF. The CDR3 nucleotides are TGTGCCAGCAGCTTACAGACAGCCGTCTACACTGAAGCTTTCTTT. Looking up the rest from reference TRBV7-2 and TRBJ1-1 gives the full variable domain: GAGVSQSPSNKVTEKGKDVELRCDPISGHTALYWYRQSLGQGLEFLIYFQGNSAPDKSGLPSDRFSAERTGGSVSTLTIQRTQQEDSAVYLCASSLQTAVYTEAFFGQGTRLTVV.

V gene TRBV19 combines with J gene TRBJ1-4, with D uncertain. This CDR3 is built from 14 residues. Germline lookup yields CDR1 LNHDA and CDR2 SQIVND (reference sequence). V lost 3 bases and J 3 bases, leaving 8 bases between the germline ends. For the CDR3, the DNA is TGTGCCAGTAGTATGAGCCAGGCTAATGAAAAACTGTTTTTT. Translating it yields CASSMSQANEKLFF. The full variable domain, in which reference TRBV19 and TRBJ1-4 provide the parts outside the CDR3, is DGGITQSPKYLFRKEGQNVTLSCEQNLNHDAMYWYRQDPGQGLRLIYYSQIVNDFQKGDIAEGYSVSREKKESFPLTVTSAQKNPTAFYLCASSMSQANEKLFFGSGTQLSVL.

There are a few counts of this clone. J is TRBJ2-7 and V is TRBV7-8, with D perhaps matching TRBD2 (5 bases). Germline V gene lookup returns CDR1 SGHVS and CDR2 FQNEAQ. Trimming pared 1 base from V and 2 bases from J, leaving 12 bases between. This CDR3 has 15 residues. DNA of the CDR3: TGTGCCAGCAGCTTAGGGGTTCGGGGTGCCTACGAGCAGTACTTC. It encodes CASSLGVRGAYEQYF.

The chain employs TRBV13 and TRBJ2-1, with 11 positions matching TRBD2. The germline gives CDR1 PRHDT, CDR2 FYEKMQ (reference sequence). Trimming at V came to 5 bases and at J to 6 bases, leaving 18 bases not matched to a gene. This CDR3 comprises 19 residues. For the CDR3, the DNA is TGTGCCAGCAGCCCCCCATGGCTAGCGGGGGGAAAAACGCGCAATGAGCAGTTCTTC. It is translated as CASSPPWLAGGKTRNEQFF. Complete variable domain (other parts from reference TRBV13 and TRBJ2-1): AAGVIQSPRHLIKEKRETATLKCYPIPRHDTVYWYQQGPGQDPQFLISFYEKMQSDKGSIPDRFSAQQFSDYHSELNMSSLELGDSALYFCASSPPWLAGGKTRNEQFFGPGTRLTVL.

This chain uses TRBV3-1 (or the pseudogene TRBV3-2) with TRBJ1-4, with D uncertain. The CDR3 consists of 12 residues. The V end lost 4 bases, the J end lost 6 bases, and 6 bases lay between the germline ends. Per the germline V gene, CDR1 is LGHDT and CDR2 is YNNKEL (reference sequence). This CDR3 is CASSPADEKLFF. The CDR3 nucleotides read TGTGCCAGCAGCCCCGCGGATGAAAAACTGTTTTTT.

This clone was detected a few times. The chain recombines TRBV27 with TRBJ2-7; a possible D gene is TRBD1 (6 bases). Germline CDR1 MNHEY, CDR2 SMNVEV (reference sequence). V lost 6 bases and J lost 3, with 12 bases in between. This CDR3 contains 13 residues. CDR3 sequence: CASSPRDIYEQYF. DNA for the CDR3: TGTGCCAGCAGCCCCCGGGACATCTACGAGCAGTACTTC.

The chain combines TRBV4-2 with TRBJ1-1, with D unresolved. Trimming took off 1 base at V and 0 bases at J, with 6 bases between the two ends. This CDR3 spans 14 amino acids. Germline V lookup: CDR1 LGHNA, CDR2 YNFKEQ. The CDR3 DNA reads as TGTGCCAGCAGCCAAGTGGAGATGAACACTGAAGCTTTCTTT. The encoded protein is CASSQVEMNTEAFF.

The rearrangement uses TRBV27 and TRBJ2-7, with D tentatively TRBD1 (5 bases). This CDR3 has 13 residues. V dropped 1 base and J dropped 6 bases, with 10 bases sitting between them. Germline CDR1 MNHEY, CDR2 SMNVEV (reference sequence). CDR3 coding DNA: TGTGCCAGCAGTTTATACGGACAACCCGAGCAGTACTTC. Its translation is CASSLYGQPEQYF.

This chain joins TRBV5-1 and TRBJ1-2; TRBD1 agrees at 7 bases. The CDR3 runs to 16 residues. Germline V lookup: CDR1 SGHRS, CDR2 YFSETQ. J gave up 4 bases and V 4 bases, and 13 bases lay outside the gene matches. CDR3 DNA sequence: TGCGCCAGCAGCCAATCCGGGACAGACACCGCCTATGGCTACACCTTC. Protein sequence: CASSQSGTDTAYGYTF.

V is TRBV24-1 and J is TRBJ1-5, with 10 bases identical to TRBD1. V was clipped by 4 bases and J by 6 bases; unmatched bases: 5. The CDR3 covers 15 residues. Germline-derived CDR1 and CDR2 are KGHDR and SFDVKD. In DNA form, the CDR3 reads TGTGCCACCAGTGACCCGGGACAGGGGACTCAGCCCCAGCATTTT. It yields the protein CATSDPGQGTQPQHF.

The chain uses TRBV2 and TRBJ1-1; D is unclear. V shed 5 bases and J shed 0 bases, with 7 bases lying between them. The CDR3 extends over 13 amino acids. Germline CDR1 is SNHLY and CDR2 is FYNNEI. CDR3 DNA: TGTGCCAGCAGTTCAAGCATGAACACTGAAGCTTTCTTT. Amino acid sequence: CASSSSMNTEAFF.

The CDR3 DNA reads TGTGCCAGCAGCCCAGTTTTACGGGACAGGGGCAGAGATACGCAGTATTTT. Protein sequence: CASSPVLRDRGRDTQYF. The chain has TRBV7-9 and TRBJ2-3, with 10 bases matching TRBD1. The V gene's germline CDR1 is SEHNR and CDR2 FQNEAQ (reference sequence). This CDR3 has 17 residues. The V segment lost 5 bases and the J segment 5 bases; nucleotides outside the gene matches: 13.

The chain carries TRBV15 and TRBJ1-2; 8 bases are a match to TRBD1. The J segment lost 4 bases and the V segment lost 4 bases, leaving 5 bases of the junction unmatched. The CDR3 sequence is 14 residues long. Germline CDR1 and CDR2: LNHNV and YYDKDF (reference sequence). CDR3 DNA sequence: TGTGCCACCAGCACCCAGGGGGCCCTCTATGGCTACACCTTC. Amino acid sequence: CATSTQGALYGYTF.

V and J are TRBV12-5 and TRBJ2-3; 10 nucleotides match TRBD1. V shed 7 bases and J 1 base; nucleotides not matched to a gene: 23. Germline loops: CDR1 LGHNT, CDR2 FRNRAP. The CDR3 is 21 amino acids. The CDR3: CASVCHGQGGATALGTDTQYF. The CDR3 DNA is TGTGCTAGTGTGTGCCACGGACAGGGGGGAGCAACCGCGCTGGGCACAGATACGCAGTATTTT.

V and J are TRBV19 and TRBJ1-4; D gene uncertain. V was shortened by 5 bases and J by 0 bases, with 10 bases between the two germline ends. Germline assignment: CDR1 LNHDA and CDR2 SQIVND (reference sequence). The length of the CDR3 is 15 residues. This CDR3 is CASSPGSSTNEKLFF. The CDR3 DNA follows: TGTGCCAGTAGTCCCGGTAGCTCAACTAATGAAAAACTGTTTTTT.

The rearrangement links TRBV5-1 to TRBJ1-6; D gene ambiguous. The germline V and J ends were trimmed by 0 bases and 7 bases, with 8 bases remaining between them. The V gene's germline CDR1 is SGHRS and CDR2 YFSETQ. This CDR3 is built from 14 residues. The CDR3 DNA reads as TGCGCCAGCAGCTTGGGAGGCGCGAATTCACCCCTCCACTTT. Protein product: CASSLGGANSPLHF.

The chain links TRBV2 to TRBJ2-5, with D possibly being TRBD2 (6 bases). V lost 8 bases, J lost 4 bases, and 17 bases lay in between. Germline V lookup: CDR1 SNHLY, CDR2 FYNNEI. The CDR3 covers 14 residues. Written as DNA, the CDR3 is TGTGCCAGCCTCTGGCAGGGAGGCCGAGAGACCCAGTACTTC. Translating it yields CASLWQGGRETQYF.